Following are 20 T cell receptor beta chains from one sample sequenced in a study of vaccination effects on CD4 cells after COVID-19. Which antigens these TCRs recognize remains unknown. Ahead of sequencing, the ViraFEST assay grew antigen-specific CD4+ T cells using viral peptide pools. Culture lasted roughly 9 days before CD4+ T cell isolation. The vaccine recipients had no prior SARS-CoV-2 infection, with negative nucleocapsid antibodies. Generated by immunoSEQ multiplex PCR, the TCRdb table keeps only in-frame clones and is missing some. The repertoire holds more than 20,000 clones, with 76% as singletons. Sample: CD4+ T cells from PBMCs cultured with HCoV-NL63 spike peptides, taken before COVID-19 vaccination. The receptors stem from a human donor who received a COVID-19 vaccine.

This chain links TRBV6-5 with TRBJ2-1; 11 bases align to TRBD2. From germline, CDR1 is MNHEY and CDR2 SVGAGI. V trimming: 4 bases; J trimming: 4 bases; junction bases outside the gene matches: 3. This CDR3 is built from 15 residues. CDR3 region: CASSLLAGGYNEQFF. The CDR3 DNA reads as TGTGCCAGCAGTTTGCTAGCGGGGGGTTACAATGAGCAGTTCTTC.

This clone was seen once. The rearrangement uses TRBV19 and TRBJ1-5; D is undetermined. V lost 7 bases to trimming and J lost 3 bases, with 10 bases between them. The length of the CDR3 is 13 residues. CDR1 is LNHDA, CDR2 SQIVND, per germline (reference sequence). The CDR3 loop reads CASTLGPNQPQHF. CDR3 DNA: TGTGCCAGTACCCTTGGACCCAATCAGCCCCAGCATTTT.

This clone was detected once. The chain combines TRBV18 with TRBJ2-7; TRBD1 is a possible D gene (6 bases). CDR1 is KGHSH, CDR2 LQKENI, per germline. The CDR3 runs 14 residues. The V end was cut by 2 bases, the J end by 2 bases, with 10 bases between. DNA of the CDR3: TGTGCCAGCTCACCAAACAGGGCAACCTACGAGCAGTACTTC. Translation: CASSPNRATYEQYF.

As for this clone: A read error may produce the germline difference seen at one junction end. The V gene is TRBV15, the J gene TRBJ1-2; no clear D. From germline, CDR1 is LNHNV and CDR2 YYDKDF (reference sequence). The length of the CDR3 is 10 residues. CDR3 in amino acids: CTTERTGYTF. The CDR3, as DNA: TGTACCACCGAGAGGACGGGCTACACCTTC. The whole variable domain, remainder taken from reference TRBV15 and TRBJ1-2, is DAMVIQNPRYQVTQFGKPVTLSCSQTLNHNVMYWYQQKSSQAPKLLFHYYDKDFNNEADTPDNFQSRRPNTSFCFLDIRSPGLGDTAMYLCTTERTGYTFGSGTRLTVV.

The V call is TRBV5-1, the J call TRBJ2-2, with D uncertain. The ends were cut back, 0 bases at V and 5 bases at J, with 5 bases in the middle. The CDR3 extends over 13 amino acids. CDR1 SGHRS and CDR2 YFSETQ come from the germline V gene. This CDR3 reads CASSLVRTGELFF. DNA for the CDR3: TGCGCCAGCAGCTTGGTCCGGACCGGGGAGCTGTTTTTT.

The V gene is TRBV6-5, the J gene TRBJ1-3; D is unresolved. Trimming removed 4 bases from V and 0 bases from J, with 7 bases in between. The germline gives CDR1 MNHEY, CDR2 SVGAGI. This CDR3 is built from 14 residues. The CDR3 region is CASSSQHSGNTIYF. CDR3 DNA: TGTGCCAGCAGTTCGCAGCACTCTGGAAACACCATATATTTT.

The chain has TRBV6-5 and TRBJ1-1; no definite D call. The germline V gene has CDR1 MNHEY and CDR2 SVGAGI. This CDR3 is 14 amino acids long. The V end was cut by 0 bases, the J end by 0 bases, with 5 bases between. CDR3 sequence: CASSYSQLNTEAFF. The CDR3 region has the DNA TGTGCCAGCAGTTACTCGCAACTGAACACTGAAGCTTTCTTT.

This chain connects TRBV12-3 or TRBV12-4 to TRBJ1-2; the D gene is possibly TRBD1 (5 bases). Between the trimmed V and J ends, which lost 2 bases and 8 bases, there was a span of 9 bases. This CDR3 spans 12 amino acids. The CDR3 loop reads CASSLWDRGYTF. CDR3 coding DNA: TGTGCCAGCAGTTTATGGGACCGGGGCTACACCTTC.

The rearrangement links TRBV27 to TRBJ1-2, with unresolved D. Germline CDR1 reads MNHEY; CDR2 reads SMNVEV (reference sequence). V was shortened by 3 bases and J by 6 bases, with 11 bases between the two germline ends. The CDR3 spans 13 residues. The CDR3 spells CASSFSTSNGYTF. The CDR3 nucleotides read TGTGCCAGCAGTTTCTCTACATCCAATGGCTACACCTTC.

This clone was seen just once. The CDR3 sequence: CSSWAGTGGTEAFF. DNA of the CDR3: TGCAGCTCTTGGGCAGGGACAGGGGGCACTGAAGCTTTCTTT. V usage is TRBV29-1 and J usage is TRBJ1-1, with 11 nucleotides matching TRBD1. The V and J ends lost 8 bases and 4 bases, in that order; junction bases with no gene match: 9. CDR3 size: 14 residues. Per the germline V gene, CDR1 is SQVTM and CDR2 is ANQGSEA.

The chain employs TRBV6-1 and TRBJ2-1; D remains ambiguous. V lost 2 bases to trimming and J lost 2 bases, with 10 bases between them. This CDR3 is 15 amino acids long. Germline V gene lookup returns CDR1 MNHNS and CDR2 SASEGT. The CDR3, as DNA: TGTGCCAGCAGTGAAATGAGCCGCCCCTACAATGAGCAGTTCTTC. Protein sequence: CASSEMSRPYNEQFF.

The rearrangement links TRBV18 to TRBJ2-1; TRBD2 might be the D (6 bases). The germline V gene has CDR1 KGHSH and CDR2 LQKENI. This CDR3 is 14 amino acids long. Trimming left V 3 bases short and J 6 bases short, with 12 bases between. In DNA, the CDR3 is TGTGCCAGCTCACCCTGGGACGGGGGCAATGAGCAGTTCTTC. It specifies CASSPWDGGNEQFF.

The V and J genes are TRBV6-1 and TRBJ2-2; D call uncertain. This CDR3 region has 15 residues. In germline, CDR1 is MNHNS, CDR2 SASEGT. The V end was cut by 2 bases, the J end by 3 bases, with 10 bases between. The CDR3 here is CASSEYTAYTGELFF. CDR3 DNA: TGTGCCAGCAGTGAATATACTGCCTACACCGGGGAGCTGTTTTTT.

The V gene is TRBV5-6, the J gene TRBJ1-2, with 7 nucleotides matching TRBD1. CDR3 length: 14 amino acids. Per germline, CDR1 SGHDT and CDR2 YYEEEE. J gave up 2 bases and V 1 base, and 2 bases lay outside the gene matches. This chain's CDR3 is CASSLNRGNYGYTF. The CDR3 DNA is TGTGCCAGCAGCTTGAACAGGGGAAACTATGGCTACACCTTC. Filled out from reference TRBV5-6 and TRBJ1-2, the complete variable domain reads DAGVTQSPTHLIKTRGQQVTLRCSPKSGHDTVSWYQQALGQGPQFIFQYYEEEERQRGNFPDRFSGHQFPNYSSELNVNALLLGDSALYLCASSLNRGNYGYTFGSGTRLTVV.

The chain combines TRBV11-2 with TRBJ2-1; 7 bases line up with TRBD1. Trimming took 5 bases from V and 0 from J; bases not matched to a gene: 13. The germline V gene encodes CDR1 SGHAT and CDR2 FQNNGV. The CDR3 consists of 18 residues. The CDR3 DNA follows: TGTGCCAGCAGCAATTCGACAGGGTCCGGCCGCTCCTACAATGAGCAGTTCTTC. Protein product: CASSNSTGSGRSYNEQFF.

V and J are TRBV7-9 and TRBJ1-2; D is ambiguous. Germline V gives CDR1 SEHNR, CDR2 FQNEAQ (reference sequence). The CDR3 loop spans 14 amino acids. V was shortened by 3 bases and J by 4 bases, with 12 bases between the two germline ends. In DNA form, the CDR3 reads TGTGCCAGCAGCTTGCTTGACACTGCCTATGGCTACACCTTC. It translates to CASSLLDTAYGYTF.

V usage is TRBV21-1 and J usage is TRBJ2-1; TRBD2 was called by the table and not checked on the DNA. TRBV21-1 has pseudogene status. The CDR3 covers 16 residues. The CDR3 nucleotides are TGTGCCAGCAGCAAAGGTATGGGGACTAGCGATAATGAGCAGTTCTTC. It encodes CASSKGMGTSDNEQFF.

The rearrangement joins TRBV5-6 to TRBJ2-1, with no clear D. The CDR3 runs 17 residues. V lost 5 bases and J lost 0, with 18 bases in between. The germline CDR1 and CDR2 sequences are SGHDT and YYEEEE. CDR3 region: CASSGFIGLSSYNEQFF. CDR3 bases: TGTGCCAGCAGTGGGTTTATAGGGTTGAGCTCCTACAATGAGCAGTTCTTC.

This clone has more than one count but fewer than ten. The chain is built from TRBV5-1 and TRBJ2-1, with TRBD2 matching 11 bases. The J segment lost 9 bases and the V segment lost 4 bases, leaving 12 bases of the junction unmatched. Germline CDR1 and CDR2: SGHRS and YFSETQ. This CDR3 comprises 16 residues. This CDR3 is CASSLIGTSGWGEQFF. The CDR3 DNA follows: TGCGCCAGCAGCCTTATCGGGACTAGCGGTTGGGGTGAGCAGTTCTTC.

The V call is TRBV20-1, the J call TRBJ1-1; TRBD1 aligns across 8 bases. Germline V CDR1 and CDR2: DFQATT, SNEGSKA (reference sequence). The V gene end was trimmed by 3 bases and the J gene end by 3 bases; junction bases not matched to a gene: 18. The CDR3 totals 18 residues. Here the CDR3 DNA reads TGCAGTGCTAGTTCCCAGGGGGCGTGGGGCCGTAGGGACACTGAAGCTTTCTTT. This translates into CSASSQGAWGRRDTEAFF.